The rows below give T cell receptor beta chains drawn from one sample of a study of T cell changes during pregnancy in multiple sclerosis. The protocol was immunoSEQ multiplex PCR, while the TCRdb copy is restricted to in-frame clones and leaves out a portion. The sample holds under 70,000 clones; roughly nine tenths are singletons and the top ten take about 0.49%. The starting material was CD4+ T cells from peripheral blood mononuclear cells, obtained after pregnancy. These receptors were collected from a female donor in good health, enrolled as a control in a pregnancy study. Each CDR3 is given with its conserved first and last residue. A D gene is named only where the DNA matches it firmly.

>TRBJ2-5|TRBV5-4|TRBD2
CASSLDGTSGGAETQYF
TGTGCCAGCAGCTTGGATGGTACTAGCGGGGGGGCTGAGACCCAGTACTTC
>TRBJ2-1|TRBV5-8|TRBD2
CASSPGLAVYNEQFF
TGTGCCAGCAGCCCCGGGCTAGCGGTCTACAATGAGCAGTTCTTC
>TRBJ2-7|TRBV2|.
CASRQLRGQDEQYF
TGTGCCAGCAGGCAACTCAGGGGCCAAGACGAGCAGTACTTC
>TRBJ1-2|TRBV2|TRBD1
CASREGASYGYTF
TGTGCCAGCAGGGAGGGGGCGAGCTATGGCTACACCTTC
>TRBJ1-2|TRBV5-1|.
CASSYTGIAYGYTF
TGCGCCAGCAGTTACACAGGAATCGCCTATGGCTACACCTTC
>TRBJ1-1|TRBV6-5|.
CASRAGLQSNTEAFF
TGTGCCAGCAGGGCAGGGCTGCAATCGAACACTGAAGCTTTCTTT
>TRBJ2-7|TRBV2|.
CASSEGVGPPEQYF
TGTGCCAGCAGTGAAGGGGTGGGCCCTCCCGAGCAGTACTTC
>TRBJ1-6|TRBV7-9|TRBD1
CASSLRTGDNSPLHF
TGTGCCAGCAGCTTACGAACAGGGGATAATTCACCCCTCCACTTT
>TRBJ1-2|TRBV7-8|TRBD1
CASRPGQGFYGYTF
TGTGCCAGCAGACCAGGACAGGGCTTCTATGGCTACACCTTC
>TRBJ1-2|TRBV7-9|.
CASTTPANYGYTF
TGTGCCAGCACCACACCCGCTAACTATGGCTACACCTTC
>TRBJ2-7|TRBV4-2|TRBD1
CASSQGAGGPYEQYF
TGTGCCAGCAGCCAAGGGGCAGGGGGCCCCTACGAGCAGTACTTC
>TRBJ2-7|TRBV30|TRBD1
CAWSAETGVSEQYF
TGTGCCTGGAGTGCTGAGACAGGGGTTTCCGAGCAGTACTTC
>TRBJ1-6|TRBV7-6|.
CASSQGHAVPNSPLHF
TGTGCCAGCAGCCAAGGACACGCCGTTCCTAATTCACCCCTCCACTTT
>TRBJ1-1|TRBV19|.
CAVTRAANTEAFF
TGTGCAGTTACCAGGGCAGCTAACACTGAAGCTTTCTTT
>TRBJ2-2|TRBV18|TRBD1
CASSAPGQPANTGELFF
TGTGCCAGCTCAGCCCCGGGACAGCCAGCGAACACCGGGGAGCTGTTTTTT
>TRBJ2-1|TRBV7-3|.
CASSSSPTSYNEQFF
TGTGCCAGCAGCTCTAGCCCTACCTCCTACAATGAGCAGTTCTTC